The T cell receptor (beta chain) under discussion was sequenced for a study of PD-1 and CTLA-4 blockade in melanoma. The method was immunoSEQ multiplex PCR; TCRdb's version includes in-frame clones alone and lacks a portion of them. The sample records some 7,100 clones, about four fifths being singletons. The V gene's germline CDR1 is SGHRS and CDR2 YFSETQ. V gave up 2 bases and J gave up 0 bases, with 6 bases separating them. This CDR3 comprises 13 residues. This clone was seen once. The TCR was taken from a human donor with melanoma. This rearrangement joins TRBV5-1 to TRBJ2-7; D ambiguous. The sample in question was CD8+ T cells from peripheral blood, obtained before anti-PD-1 treatment. CDR3 region: CASSFDLSYEQYF. For the CDR3, the DNA is TGCGCCAGCAGCTTCGACCTCTCCTACGAGCAGTACTTC. The complete variable domain, with remaining parts taken from reference TRBV5-1 and TRBJ2-7, reads KAGVTQTPRYLIKTRGQQVTLSCSPISGHRSVSWYQQTPGQGLQFLFEYFSETQRNKGNFPGRFSGRQFSNSRSEMNVSTLELGDSALYLCASSFDLSYEQYFGPGTRLTVT.